This is a list of T cell receptor beta chains from one sample in a study of T cell responses to AZD1222 COVID-19 vaccine. Only in-frame clones appear in the TCRdb table, and some are missing; sequencing was by immunoSEQ multiplex PCR. The sample lists 84,000 or so clones; roughly nine tenths were seen once. Sequenced material: peripheral blood, taken on day 0 of AZD1222 vaccination. Every receptor here comes from an adult in good health. Each CDR3 is given with its conserved first and last residue. D genes are given only for firm matches. Clone size appears in some rows only: once, few, many, or a class for an expanded clone.

V gene	D gene	clone size	J gene	CDR3 protein	CDR3 DNA
TRBV6-6	NA	NA	TRBJ1-3	CASSYSAHRSGNTIYF	TGTGCCAGCAGTTACTCGGCACATCGATCTGGAAACACCATATATTTT
TRBV4-1	TRBD2	NA	TRBJ2-7	CASSQDGGSSYEQYF	TGCGCCAGCAGCCAAGACGGCGGGAGCTCCTACGAGCAGTACTTC
TRBV7-9	TRBD1	NA	TRBJ2-7	CASSSQGANEQYF	TGTGCCAGCAGCTCACAGGGGGCGAACGAGCAGTACTTC
TRBV9	TRBD2	NA	TRBJ2-7	CASSVDGRWYEQYF	TGTGCCAGCAGCGTAGACGGGAGGTGGTACGAGCAGTACTTC
TRBV4-3	TRBD1	NA	TRBJ1-1	CASSRTGNTEAFF	TGCGCCAGCAGCCGGACAGGGAACACTGAAGCTTTCTTT
TRBV28	NA	few	TRBJ2-7	CASSPGNEQYF	TGTGCCAGCAGTCCGGGGAACGAGCAGTACTTC
TRBV9	TRBD2	NA	TRBJ2-3	CASSGRSGSTYTQYF	TGTGCCAGCAGCGGACGAAGCGGGAGTACGTATACGCAGTATTTT
TRBV7-7	TRBD2	NA	TRBJ2-3	CASSLTSGVTDTQYF	TGTGCCAGCAGCTTGACTAGCGGGGTCACAGATACGCAGTATTTT
TRBV4-1	NA	NA	TRBJ2-1	CASSQGDTRYNEQFF	TGCGCCAGCAGCCAGGGCGACACACGCTACAATGAGCAGTTCTTC
TRBV29-1	NA	NA	TRBJ2-1	CSVEDTRVYSHEQFF	TGCAGCGTTGAAGATACCAGAGTCTATAGTCATGAGCAGTTCTTC
TRBV5-1	TRBD2	NA	TRBJ2-3	CASSLTSGSRGADTQYF	TGCGCCAGCAGCTTGACTAGCGGGAGTCGAGGGGCAGATACGCAGTATTTT
TRBV5-4	NA	NA	TRBJ2-5	CASSLIQGGETQYF	TGTGCCAGCAGCTTGATACAGGGAGGAGAGACCCAGTACTTC
TRBV11-3	NA	NA	TRBJ2-5	CASRGGEEETQYF	TGTGCCAGCAGAGGGGGAGAGGAGGAGACCCAGTACTTC
TRBV20-1	NA	NA	TRBJ2-7	CSASNYEQYF	TGCAGTGCTAGTAACTACGAGCAGTACTTC
TRBV6-2/TRBV6-3	TRBD1	NA	TRBJ1-6	CASSRDSYNSPLHF	TGTGCCAGCAGCCGGGACAGCTATAATTCACCCCTCCACTTT
TRBV19	NA	NA	TRBJ2-4	CASSRTLAKNIQYF	TGTGCCAGTAGCCGCACTCTAGCCAAAAACATTCAGTACTTC
TRBV19	TRBD1	NA	TRBJ2-3	CASVQGADTQYF	TGTGCCAGTGTACAGGGGGCAGATACGCAGTATTTT
TRBV21-1	NA	NA	TRBJ1-4	CASSKVSGLKVGCRKLFF	TGTGCCAGCAGCAAAGTCTCGGGACTCAAGGTTGGGTGTAGGAAACTGTTTTTT
TRBV19	TRBD2	NA	TRBJ2-1	CASSATTSGRYNEQFF	TGTGCCAGTAGTGCAACGACTAGCGGGAGATACAATGAGCAGTTCTTC
TRBV4-2	NA	few	TRBJ1-4	CASSQEGYRAAGEKLFF	TGTGCCAGCAGCCAAGAGGGATACAGGGCTGCCGGGGAAAAACTGTTTTTT
TRBV5-1	NA	once	TRBJ2-3	CASSGGTDTQYF	TGCGCCAGCAGCGGGGGGACAGATACGCAGTATTTT
TRBV5-4	NA	NA	TRBJ2-6	CASSVWASSGANVLTF	TGTGCCAGCAGCGTGTGGGCTTCCTCTGGGGCCAACGTCCTGACTTTC
TRBV5-6	NA	NA	TRBJ2-1	CASSFLAGRSYNEQFF	TGTGCCAGCAGCTTCCTGGCGGGAAGGTCCTACAATGAGCAGTTCTTC
TRBV5-6	TRBD1	few	TRBJ1-6	CASSGTGGNSPLHF	TGTGCCAGCAGCGGGACAGGGGGGAATTCACCCCTCCACTTT
TRBV7-9	NA	NA	TRBJ1-1	CASSLSGQGTEAFF	TGTGCCAGCAGCTTATCAGGGCAGGGCACTGAAGCTTTCTTT
TRBV20-1	NA	NA	TRBJ1-1	CSASGEHHTEAFF	TGCAGTGCTAGTGGGGAGCACCACACTGAAGCTTTCTTT
TRBV7-2	NA	NA	TRBJ1-5	CASSLKKGVYQPQHF	TGTGCCAGCAGCTTAAAAAAAGGGGTGTATCAGCCCCAGCATTTT
TRBV10-1	NA	NA	TRBJ1-1	CASSVRSGVDTEAFF	TGCGCCAGCAGTGTCCGCAGTGGGGTGGACACTGAAGCTTTCTTT
TRBV7-2	NA	NA	TRBJ2-3	CASSLGSTDTQYF	TGTGCCAGCAGCTTAGGCTCCACAGATACGCAGTATTTT
TRBV19	TRBD1	NA	TRBJ2-5	CASSISAQGAQETQYF	TGTGCCAGTAGTATCTCCGCGCAGGGGGCCCAAGAGACCCAGTACTTC
TRBV9	TRBD2	NA	TRBJ2-7	CASGTSTYEQYF	TGTGCCAGCGGGACTAGCACCTACGAGCAGTACTTC
TRBV7-9	NA	NA	TRBJ2-7	CASSPTVQAVGEQYF	TGTGCCAGCAGCCCTACCGTGCAGGCTGTGGGCGAGCAGTACTTC
TRBV7-8	TRBD1	NA	TRBJ1-5	CASSLPRTGRSNQPQHF	TGTGCCAGCAGCCTTCCTCGGACAGGGAGAAGCAATCAGCCCCAGCATTTT
TRBV7-2	NA	NA	TRBJ1-1	CASSLAGSQNTEAFF	TGTGCCAGCAGCCTAGCGGGTAGCCAGAACACTGAAGCTTTCTTT
TRBV27	NA	NA	TRBJ1-2	CASTRVRGLYYGYTF	TGTGCCAGCACTCGAGTCCGGGGGCTGTACTATGGCTACACCTTC
TRBV10-3	NA	NA	TRBJ1-1	CAISESSASTEAFF	TGTGCCATCAGTGAGTCCTCGGCAAGCACTGAAGCTTTCTTT